This TCR beta chain was identified during a study of beta chain features in type 1 diabetes. Points from the study as a whole: In all four CD4+ subsets, TCRB CDR3 length was significantly, moderately reduced in type 1 diabetes.

Germline V gene sequence: CDR1 SGHVS, CDR2 FQNEAQ. The CDR3 length is 15 residues. V was clipped by 1 base and J by 9 bases, with 16 bases between them. To note about this clone: Its antigen is unknown.

As every portion of the isolated RNA was reverse transcribed, the sequencing read expressed TCRB transcripts. Generated by immunoSEQ multiplex PCR, the TCRdb table keeps only in-frame clones and is missing some. This sample has about 370,000 clones, with around 10% found just once. The sample taken for sequencing was central memory CD4+ T cells from blood. This sequence joins TRBV7-8 and TRBJ2-1; D could derive from TRBD1 or TRBD2 (7 bases each). This sequence originates from a man aged 25 to 40 with type 1 diabetes. In DNA form, the CDR3 reads TGTGCCAGCAGCTTAGGAAACAGGGGAGGGGGTGAGCAGTTCTTC. Protein: CASSLGNRGGGEQFF.